The 10 T cell receptor beta chains reported below all come from one sample, sequenced in a study. TCRdb passed the RT-PCR reads through MiXCR, listing each CDR3 protein once. The sample lists about 700,000 distinct CDR3 sequences, 14% occurring once. Sequencing was performed on memory CD4+ T cells from blood. These receptors all come from a female donor in good health, serving as a healthy control.

This clonotype was counted between two and nine times. The chain employs TRBV29-1 and TRBJ2-7, with D unresolved. V was trimmed by 5 bases and J by 0 bases, leaving 14 bases between them. CDR3 length: 14 residues. Germline V gene data show CDR1 as SQVTM and CDR2 as ANQGSEA. The CDR3 loop reads CSVSFTVGSYEQYF. The CDR3 DNA reads TGCAGCGTTTCGTTTACTGTGGGCTCCTACGAGCAGTACTTC.

The J gene is TRBJ2-5, the V gene TRBV6-6; weak D call: TRBD1 (5 bases). Germline lookup yields CDR1 MNHNY and CDR2 SVGAGI (reference sequence). V was trimmed by 0 bases and J by 6 bases, leaving 8 bases between them. The CDR3 is made up of 13 amino acids. DNA for the CDR3: TGTGCCAGCAGTTACTCAGGGGCAAAGACCCAGTACTTC. Translation gives CASSYSGAKTQYF.

The J gene is TRBJ1-3, the V gene TRBV7-2, with D perhaps matching TRBD1 (5 bases). This CDR3 region has 14 residues. Deletions cut 5 bases from V and 3 bases from J, with 11 bases between. Looked up from germline, CDR1 is SGHTA and CDR2 is FQGNSA. This chain's CDR3 is CASSPRGGGNTIYF. In nucleotides, the CDR3 is TGTGCCAGCAGCCCACGTGGGGGTGGAAACACCATATATTTT.

The chain employs TRBV20-1 and TRBJ2-4, with no clear D. Germline CDR1 reads DFQATT; CDR2 reads SNEGSKA (reference sequence). The CDR3 consists of 14 residues. V gave up 6 bases and J gave up 2 bases, with 14 bases separating them. The CDR3 region is CSASRRDTKNIQYF. In nucleotides, the CDR3 is TGCAGTGCCTCGCGGCGTGATACCAAAAACATTCAGTACTTC.

This clonotype was picked up many times. The CDR3 DNA reads as TGTGCCAGCACCCGGACTGGTCTAGACGGAGATACGCAGTATTTT. Translation: CASTRTGLDGDTQYF. This sequence joins TRBV12-3 or TRBV12-4 and TRBJ2-3; D is perhaps TRBD2 (5 bases). Trimming removed 7 bases at V and 5 bases at J, with 19 bases between. The length of the CDR3 is 15 residues.

The V gene is TRBV3-1, the J gene TRBJ2-5; TRBD1 agrees at 7 bases. The CDR3 consists of 14 residues. The germline CDR1 and CDR2 sequences are LGHDT and YNNKEL (reference sequence). Trimming cost V 3 bases and J 3 bases; bases outside gene matches: 4. CDR3 protein: CASSQPQGKETQYF. CDR3 coding DNA: TGTGCCAGCAGCCAGCCACAGGGGAAAGAGACCCAGTACTTC.

This clonotype showed up many times. The J gene is TRBJ1-2, the V gene TRBV4-3; the D is unclear. CDR1 is LGHNA, CDR2 YSLEER, per germline. This CDR3 comprises 12 residues. V lost 3 bases and J 9 bases, leaving 11 bases between the germline ends. The CDR3 region is CASSHGPPCYTF. For the CDR3, the DNA is TGCGCCAGCAGCCATGGACCTCCTTGCTACACCTTC.

This clonotype was seen only a few times. This CDR3 is CSPGGGGTDTQYF. CDR3 bases: TGCAGCCCCGGGGGGGGGGGCACAGATACGCAGTATTTT. V gene TRBV20-1 combines with J gene TRBJ2-3, with 8 bases matching TRBD2. Germline CDR1 DFQATT, CDR2 SNEGSKA (reference sequence). The CDR3 is 13 amino acids.

The chain couples TRBV12-3 or TRBV12-4 to TRBJ1-2, with 7 bases lining up with TRBD1. This CDR3 is 14 amino acids long. V shed 4 bases, J shed 2 bases, and the junction held 4 bases outside the gene matches. CDR3 bases: TGTGCCAGCAGTTCCCAGACAGGGAACTATGGCTACACCTTC. As protein: CASSSQTGNYGYTF.

This clonotype has more than one count but fewer than ten. The chain links TRBV6-6 to TRBJ2-3; D is possibly TRBD2 (5 bases). From germline, CDR1 is MNHNY and CDR2 SVGAGI (reference sequence). V was shortened by 0 bases and J by 3 bases, with 19 bases between the two germline ends. This CDR3 spans 18 amino acids. CDR3 loop: CASSYSRDGLSRTDTQYF. CDR3 nucleotide sequence: TGTGCCAGCAGTTACTCGAGGGATGGCCTCAGCAGGACAGATACGCAGTATTTT.